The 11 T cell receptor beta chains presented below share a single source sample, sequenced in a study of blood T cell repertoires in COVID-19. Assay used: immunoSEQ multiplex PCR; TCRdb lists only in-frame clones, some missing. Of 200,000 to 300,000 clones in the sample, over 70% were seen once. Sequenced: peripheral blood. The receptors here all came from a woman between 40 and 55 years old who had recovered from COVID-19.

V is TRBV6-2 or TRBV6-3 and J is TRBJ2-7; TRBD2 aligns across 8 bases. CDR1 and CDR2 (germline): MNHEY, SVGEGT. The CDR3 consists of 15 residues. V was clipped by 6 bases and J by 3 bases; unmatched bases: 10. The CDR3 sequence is CASSSAGLALYEQYF. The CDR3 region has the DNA TGTGCCAGCAGCTCCGCCGGACTAGCCCTCTACGAGCAGTACTTC.

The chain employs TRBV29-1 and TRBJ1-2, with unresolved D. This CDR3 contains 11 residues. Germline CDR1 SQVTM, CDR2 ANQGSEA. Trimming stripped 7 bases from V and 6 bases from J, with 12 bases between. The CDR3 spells CSAAGENGYTF. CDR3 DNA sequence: TGCAGCGCCGCCGGAGAGAATGGCTACACCTTC.

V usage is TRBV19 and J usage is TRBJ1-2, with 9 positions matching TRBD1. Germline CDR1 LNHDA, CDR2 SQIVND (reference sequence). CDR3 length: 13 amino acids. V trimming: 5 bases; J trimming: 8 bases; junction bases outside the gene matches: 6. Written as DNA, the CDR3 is TGTGCCAGTAGTCCCGACAGGGGGAAGGGCTACACCTTC. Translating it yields CASSPDRGKGYTF.

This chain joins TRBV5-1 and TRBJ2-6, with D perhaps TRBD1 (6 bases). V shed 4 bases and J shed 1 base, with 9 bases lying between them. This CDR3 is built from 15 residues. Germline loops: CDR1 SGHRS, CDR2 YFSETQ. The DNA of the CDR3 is TGCGCCAGCAGCGGAACAGGGTCTGGGGCCAACGTCCTGACTTTC. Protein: CASSGTGSGANVLTF.

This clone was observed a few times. CDR3 sequence (DNA): TGTGCCAGCAGTTACTCACGGCAGGTCCCCTCCTACGAGCAGTACTTC. It codes for CASSYSRQVPSYEQYF. V is TRBV6-2 or TRBV6-3 and J is TRBJ2-7; no clear D gene. The V end was cut by 0 bases, the J end by 0 bases, with 12 bases between. Germline V gene lookup returns CDR1 MNHEY and CDR2 SVGEGT. The CDR3 is made up of 16 amino acids.

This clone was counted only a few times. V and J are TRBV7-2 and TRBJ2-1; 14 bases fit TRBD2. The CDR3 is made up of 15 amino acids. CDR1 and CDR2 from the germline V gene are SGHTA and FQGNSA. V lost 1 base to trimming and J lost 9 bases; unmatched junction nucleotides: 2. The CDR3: CASSLGLAGGTEQFF. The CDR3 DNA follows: TGTGCCAGCAGCTTAGGACTAGCGGGGGGGACTGAGCAGTTCTTC.

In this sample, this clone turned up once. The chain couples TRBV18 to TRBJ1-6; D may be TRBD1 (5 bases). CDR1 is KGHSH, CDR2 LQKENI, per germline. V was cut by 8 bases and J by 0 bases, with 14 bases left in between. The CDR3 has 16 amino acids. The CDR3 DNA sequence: TGTGCCAGCACAAGACAGCCAGGCTCCTATAATTCACCCCTCCACTTT. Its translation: CASTRQPGSYNSPLHF.

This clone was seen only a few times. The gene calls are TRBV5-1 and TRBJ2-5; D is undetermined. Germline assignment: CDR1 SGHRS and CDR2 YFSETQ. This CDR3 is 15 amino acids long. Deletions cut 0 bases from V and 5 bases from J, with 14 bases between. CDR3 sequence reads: CASSLASLAGETQYF. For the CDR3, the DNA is TGCGCCAGCAGCTTGGCCAGCTTGGCCGGGGAGACCCAGTACTTC. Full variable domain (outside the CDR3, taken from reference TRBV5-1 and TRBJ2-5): KAGVTQTPRYLIKTRGQQVTLSCSPISGHRSVSWYQQTPGQGLQFLFEYFSETQRNKGNFPGRFSGRQFSNSRSEMNVSTLELGDSALYLCASSLASLAGETQYFGPGTRLLVL.

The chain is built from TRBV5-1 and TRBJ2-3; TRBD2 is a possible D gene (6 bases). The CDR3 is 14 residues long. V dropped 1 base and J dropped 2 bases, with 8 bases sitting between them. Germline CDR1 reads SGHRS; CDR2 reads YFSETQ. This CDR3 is CASSLSGDTDTQYF. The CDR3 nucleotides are TGCGCCAGCAGCTTGTCGGGGGACACAGATACGCAGTATTTT.

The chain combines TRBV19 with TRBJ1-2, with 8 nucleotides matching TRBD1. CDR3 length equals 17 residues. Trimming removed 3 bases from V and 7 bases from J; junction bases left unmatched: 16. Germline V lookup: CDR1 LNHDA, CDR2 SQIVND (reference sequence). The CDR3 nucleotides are TGTGCCAGTAGTATCGTTGCAGGGGGCGTAAGGTCCCCTGGCTACACCTTC. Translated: CASSIVAGGVRSPGYTF.

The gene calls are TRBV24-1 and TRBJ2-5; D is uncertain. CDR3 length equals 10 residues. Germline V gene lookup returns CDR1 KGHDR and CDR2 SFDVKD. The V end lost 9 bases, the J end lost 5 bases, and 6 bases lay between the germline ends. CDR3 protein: CATPRETQYF. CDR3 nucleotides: TGTGCCACCCCCCGTGAGACCCAGTACTTC.